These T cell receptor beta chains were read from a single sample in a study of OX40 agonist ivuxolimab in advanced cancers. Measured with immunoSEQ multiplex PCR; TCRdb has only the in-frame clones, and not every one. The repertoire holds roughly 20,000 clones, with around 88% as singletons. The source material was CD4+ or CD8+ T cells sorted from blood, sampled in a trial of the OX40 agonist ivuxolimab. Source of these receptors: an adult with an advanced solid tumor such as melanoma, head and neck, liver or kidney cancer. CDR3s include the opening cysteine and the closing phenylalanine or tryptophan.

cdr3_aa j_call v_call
CASSYVGDTDTQYF TRBJ2-3 TRBV6-5
CATTETGGTDTQYF TRBJ2-3 TRBV27
CASSALAANEQFF TRBJ2-1 TRBV6-5
CASSLRTPSAGGDTGELFF TRBJ2-2 TRBV7-9
CASSQRLAGAQETQYF TRBJ2-5 TRBV4-3
CASSTRPIGAEGYTF TRBJ1-2 TRBV11-2
CASSLGLAAYEQYF TRBJ2-7 TRBV2
CAWSPDRAYEQYF TRBJ2-7 TRBV30
CASSWTGERDGDTQYF TRBJ2-3 TRBV7-9
CATSRTGLIYNEQFF TRBJ2-1 TRBV15
CASSLQGAGEQYF TRBJ2-7 TRBV7-9
CASSQDLLGTDNEQFF TRBJ2-1 TRBV4-2
CASSIGLAPYNEQFF TRBJ2-1 TRBV19
CASSDDPSETQYF TRBJ2-5 TRBV7-7
CATSGRARVGELFF TRBJ2-2 TRBV15
CASSLAGGVSTEAFF TRBJ1-1 TRBV5-1
CASSPRINLATNEKLFF TRBJ1-4 TRBV7-6
CASEGTSGQNTGELFF TRBJ2-2 TRBV28
CASSQDGGNEKLFF TRBJ1-4 TRBV4-1
CASSIMISGANVLTF TRBJ2-6 TRBV19
CASSPRTKSPDTQYF TRBJ2-3 TRBV7-6
CASSPGTLTEAFF TRBJ1-1 TRBV6-5
CASSLWGTETGELFF TRBJ2-2 TRBV5-1
CASSGFGQGRTGELFF TRBJ2-2 TRBV2
CSVEDGTLYEQYF TRBJ2-7 TRBV29-1